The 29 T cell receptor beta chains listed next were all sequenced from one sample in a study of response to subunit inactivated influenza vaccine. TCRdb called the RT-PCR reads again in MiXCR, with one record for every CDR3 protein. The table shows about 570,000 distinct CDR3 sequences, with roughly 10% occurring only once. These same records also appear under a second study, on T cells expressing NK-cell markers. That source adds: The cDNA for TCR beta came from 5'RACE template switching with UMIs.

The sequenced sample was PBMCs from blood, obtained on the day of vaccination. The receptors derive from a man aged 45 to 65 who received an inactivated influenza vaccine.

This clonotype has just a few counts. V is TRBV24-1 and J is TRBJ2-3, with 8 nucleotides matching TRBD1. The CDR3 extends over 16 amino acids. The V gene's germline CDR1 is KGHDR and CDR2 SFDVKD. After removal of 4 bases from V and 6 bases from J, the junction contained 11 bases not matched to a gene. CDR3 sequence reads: CATSDPGTGGMDTQYF. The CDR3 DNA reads TGTGCCACCAGTGACCCCGGGACAGGAGGAATGGATACGCAGTATTTT.

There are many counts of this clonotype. In DNA, the CDR3 is TGCAGCGTTGACACTAGCGGGAGGGCCAGTAATGAGCAGTTCTTC. Translating gives CSVDTSGRASNEQFF. J is TRBJ2-1 and V is TRBV29-1, with TRBD2 matching 13 bases. Germline V gene sequence: CDR1 SQVTM, CDR2 ANQGSEA. The J segment lost 7 bases and the V segment lost 3 bases, leaving 6 bases of the junction unmatched. The CDR3 totals 15 residues.

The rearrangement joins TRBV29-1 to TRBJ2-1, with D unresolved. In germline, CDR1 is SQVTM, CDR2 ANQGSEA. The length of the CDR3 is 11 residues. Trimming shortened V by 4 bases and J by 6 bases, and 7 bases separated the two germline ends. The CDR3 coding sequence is TGCAGCGTTGCCCGTATCAATGAGCAGTTCTTC. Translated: CSVARINEQFF.

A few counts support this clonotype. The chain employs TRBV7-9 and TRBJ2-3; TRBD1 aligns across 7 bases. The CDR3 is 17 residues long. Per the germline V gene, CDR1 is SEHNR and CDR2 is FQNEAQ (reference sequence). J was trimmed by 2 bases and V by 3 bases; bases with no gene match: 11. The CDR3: CASSLPTGIIATDTQYF. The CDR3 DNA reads TGTGCCAGCAGCTTGCCGACAGGGATTATTGCCACAGATACGCAGTATTTT.

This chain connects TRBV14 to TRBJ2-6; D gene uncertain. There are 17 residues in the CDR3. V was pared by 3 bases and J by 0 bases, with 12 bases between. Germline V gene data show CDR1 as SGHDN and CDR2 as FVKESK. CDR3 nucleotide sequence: TGTGCCAGCAGCCAGCGGTCCAGAAGCTCTGGGGCCAACGTCCTGACTTTC. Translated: CASSQRSRSSGANVLTF.

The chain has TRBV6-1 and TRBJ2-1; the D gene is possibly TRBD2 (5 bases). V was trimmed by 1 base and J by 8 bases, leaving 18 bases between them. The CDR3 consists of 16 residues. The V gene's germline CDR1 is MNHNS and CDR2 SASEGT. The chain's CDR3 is CASSEGSGVFWDEQFF. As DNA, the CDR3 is TGTGCCAGCAGTGAAGGGTCCGGGGTGTTCTGGGATGAGCAGTTCTTC.

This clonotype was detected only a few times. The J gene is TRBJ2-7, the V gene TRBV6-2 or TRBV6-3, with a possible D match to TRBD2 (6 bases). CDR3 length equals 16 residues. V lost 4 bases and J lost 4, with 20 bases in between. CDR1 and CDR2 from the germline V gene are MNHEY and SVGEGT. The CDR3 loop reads CASSLTAGSVGYEQYF. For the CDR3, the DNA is TGTGCCAGCAGTTTAACCGCCGGGAGCGTGGGATACGAGCAGTACTTC.

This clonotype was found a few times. The CDR3 region is CASRPTNTGELFF. In nucleotides, the CDR3 is TGTGCCAGCAGACCCACGAACACCGGGGAGCTGTTTTTT. This sequence joins TRBV28 and TRBJ2-2, with D unclear. V was shortened by 6 bases and J by 0 bases, with 5 bases between the two germline ends. Germline CDR1 and CDR2: MDHEN and SYDVKM. The CDR3 totals 13 residues.

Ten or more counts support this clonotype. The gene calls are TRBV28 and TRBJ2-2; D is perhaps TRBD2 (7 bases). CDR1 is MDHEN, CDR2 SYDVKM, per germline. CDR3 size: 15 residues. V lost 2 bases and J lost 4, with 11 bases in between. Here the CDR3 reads CASSLRGGGTGELFF. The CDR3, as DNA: TGTGCCAGCAGTTTAAGGGGGGGCGGCACCGGGGAGCTGTTTTTT.

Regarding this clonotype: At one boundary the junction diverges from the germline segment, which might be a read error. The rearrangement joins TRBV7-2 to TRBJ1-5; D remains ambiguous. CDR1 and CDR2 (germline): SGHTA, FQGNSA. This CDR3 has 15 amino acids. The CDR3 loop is CASSLAYGSSQPQHF. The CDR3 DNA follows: TGTGCCAGCAGCTTAGCATACGGAAGCAGTCAGCCCCAGCATTTT.

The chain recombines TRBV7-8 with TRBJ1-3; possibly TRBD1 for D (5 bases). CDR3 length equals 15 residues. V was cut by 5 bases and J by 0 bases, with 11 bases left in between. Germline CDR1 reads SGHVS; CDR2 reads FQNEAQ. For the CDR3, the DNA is TGTGCCAGCAGCCCCGGGACCTTCTCTGGAAACACCATATATTTT. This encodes CASSPGTFSGNTIYF.

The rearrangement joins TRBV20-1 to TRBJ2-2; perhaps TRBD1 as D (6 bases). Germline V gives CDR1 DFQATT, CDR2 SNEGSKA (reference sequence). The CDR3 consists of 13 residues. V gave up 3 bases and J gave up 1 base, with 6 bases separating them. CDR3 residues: CSARDRNTGELFF. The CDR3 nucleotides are TGCAGTGCTAGGGACAGGAACACCGGGGAGCTGTTTTTT.

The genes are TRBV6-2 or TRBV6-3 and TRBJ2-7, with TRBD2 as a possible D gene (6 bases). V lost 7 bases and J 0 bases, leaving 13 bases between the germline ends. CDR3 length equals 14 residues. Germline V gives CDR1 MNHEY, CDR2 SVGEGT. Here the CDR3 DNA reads TGTGCCAGCAATAATCCGGACTACTCCTACGAGCAGTACTTC. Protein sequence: CASNNPDYSYEQYF.

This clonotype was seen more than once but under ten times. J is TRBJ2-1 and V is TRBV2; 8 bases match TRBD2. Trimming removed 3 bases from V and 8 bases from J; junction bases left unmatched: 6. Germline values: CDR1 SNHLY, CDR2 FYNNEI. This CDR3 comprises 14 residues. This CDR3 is CASSEAAGVDEQFF. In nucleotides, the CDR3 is TGTGCCAGCAGTGAGGCAGCGGGGGTGGATGAGCAGTTCTTC.

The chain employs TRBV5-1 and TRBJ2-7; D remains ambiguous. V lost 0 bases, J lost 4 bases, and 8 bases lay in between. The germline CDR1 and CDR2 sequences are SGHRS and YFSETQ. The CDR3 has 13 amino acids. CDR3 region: CASSLEVHYEQYF. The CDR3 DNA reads TGCGCCAGCAGCTTGGAGGTTCATTACGAGCAGTACTTC.

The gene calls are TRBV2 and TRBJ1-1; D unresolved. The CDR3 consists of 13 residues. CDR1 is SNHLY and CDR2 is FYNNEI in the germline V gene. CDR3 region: CLTLEGPNTEAFF. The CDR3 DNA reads TGTCTCACTCTTGAGGGCCCGAACACTGAAGCTTTCTTT.

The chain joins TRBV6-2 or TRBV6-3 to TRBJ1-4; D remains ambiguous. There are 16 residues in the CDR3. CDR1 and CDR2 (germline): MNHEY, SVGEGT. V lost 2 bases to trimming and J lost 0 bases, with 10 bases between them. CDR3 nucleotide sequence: TGTGCCAGCAGTTACAACAGACTTGCAACTAATGAAAAACTGTTTTTT. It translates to CASSYNRLATNEKLFF.

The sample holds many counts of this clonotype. The CDR3 DNA reads TGCGCCAGCAGCCGAATACAGGGGGCCACAGATACGCAGTATTTT. Translating it yields CASSRIQGATDTQYF. The chain employs TRBV4-1 and TRBJ2-3, with 9 positions matching TRBD1. This CDR3 comprises 15 residues. Germline CDR1 reads MGHRA; CDR2 reads YSYEKL. After removal of 4 bases from V and 2 bases from J, the junction contained 4 bases not matched to a gene.

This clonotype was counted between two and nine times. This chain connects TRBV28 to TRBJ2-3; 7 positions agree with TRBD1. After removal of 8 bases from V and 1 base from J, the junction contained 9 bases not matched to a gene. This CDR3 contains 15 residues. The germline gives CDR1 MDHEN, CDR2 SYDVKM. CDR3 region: CASLTGTARTDTQYF. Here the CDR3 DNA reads TGTGCCAGCCTAACCGGGACAGCTCGCACAGATACGCAGTATTTT.

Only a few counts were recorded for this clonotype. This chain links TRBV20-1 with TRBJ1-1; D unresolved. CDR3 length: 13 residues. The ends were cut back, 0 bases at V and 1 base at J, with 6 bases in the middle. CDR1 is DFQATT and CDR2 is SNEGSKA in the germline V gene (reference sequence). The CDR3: CSAREWQNTEAFF. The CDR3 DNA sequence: TGCAGTGCTAGAGAATGGCAGAACACTGAAGCTTTCTTT.

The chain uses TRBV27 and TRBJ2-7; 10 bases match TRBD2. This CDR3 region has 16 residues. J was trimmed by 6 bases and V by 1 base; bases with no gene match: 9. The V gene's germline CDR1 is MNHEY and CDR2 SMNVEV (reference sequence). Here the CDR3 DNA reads TGTGCCAGCAGTTTATTGCTAGCGGGGGACTTCGGCGAGCAGTACTTC. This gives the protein CASSLLLAGDFGEQYF.

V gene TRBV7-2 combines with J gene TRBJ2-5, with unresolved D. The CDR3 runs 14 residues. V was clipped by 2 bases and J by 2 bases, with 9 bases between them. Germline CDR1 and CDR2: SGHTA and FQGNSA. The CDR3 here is CASSLSPDQETQYF. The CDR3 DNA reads TGTGCCAGCAGCTTATCCCCGGATCAAGAGACCCAGTACTTC.

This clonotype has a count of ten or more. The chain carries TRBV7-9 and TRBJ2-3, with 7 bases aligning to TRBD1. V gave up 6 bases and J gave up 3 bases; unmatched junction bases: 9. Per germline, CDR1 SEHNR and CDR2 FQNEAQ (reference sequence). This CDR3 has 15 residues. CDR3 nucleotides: TGTGCCAGCAGAGGTACCCAGGACAGGACAGATACGCAGTATTTT. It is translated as CASRGTQDRTDTQYF.

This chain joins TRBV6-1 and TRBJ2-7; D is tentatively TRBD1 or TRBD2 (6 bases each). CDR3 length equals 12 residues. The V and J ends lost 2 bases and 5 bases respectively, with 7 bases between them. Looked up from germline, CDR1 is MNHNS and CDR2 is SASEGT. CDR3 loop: CASSERGDEQYF. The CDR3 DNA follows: TGTGCCAGCAGTGAAAGGGGGGACGAGCAGTACTTC.

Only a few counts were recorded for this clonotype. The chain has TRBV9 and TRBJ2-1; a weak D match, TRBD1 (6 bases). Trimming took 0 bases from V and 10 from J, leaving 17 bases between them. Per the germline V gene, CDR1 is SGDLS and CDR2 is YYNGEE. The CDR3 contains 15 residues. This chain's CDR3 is CASSVELQDGTEQFF. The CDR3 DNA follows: TGTGCCAGCAGCGTAGAGTTGCAGGACGGGACAGAGCAGTTCTTC.

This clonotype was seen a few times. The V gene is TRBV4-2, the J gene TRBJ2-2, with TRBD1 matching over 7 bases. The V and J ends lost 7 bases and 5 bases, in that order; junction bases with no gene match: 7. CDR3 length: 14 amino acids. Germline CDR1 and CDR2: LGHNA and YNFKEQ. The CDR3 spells CASMGTDQTGELFF. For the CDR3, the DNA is TGTGCCAGCATGGGGACAGACCAAACCGGGGAGCTGTTTTTT.

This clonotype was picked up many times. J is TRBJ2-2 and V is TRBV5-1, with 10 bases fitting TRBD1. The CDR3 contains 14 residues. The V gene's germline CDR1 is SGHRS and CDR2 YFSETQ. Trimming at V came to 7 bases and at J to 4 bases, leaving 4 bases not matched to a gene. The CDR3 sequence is CASLGQGSTGELFF. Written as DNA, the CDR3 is TGCGCCAGCCTGGGACAGGGGAGCACCGGGGAGCTGTTTTTT.

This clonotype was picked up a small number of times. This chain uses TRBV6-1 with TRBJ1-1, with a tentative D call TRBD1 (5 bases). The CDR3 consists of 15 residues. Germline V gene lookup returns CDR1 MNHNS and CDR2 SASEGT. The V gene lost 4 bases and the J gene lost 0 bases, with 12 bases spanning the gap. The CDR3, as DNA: TGTGCCAGCAGTGCTATAGTAGGGGTGAACACTGAAGCTTTCTTT. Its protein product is CASSAIVGVNTEAFF.

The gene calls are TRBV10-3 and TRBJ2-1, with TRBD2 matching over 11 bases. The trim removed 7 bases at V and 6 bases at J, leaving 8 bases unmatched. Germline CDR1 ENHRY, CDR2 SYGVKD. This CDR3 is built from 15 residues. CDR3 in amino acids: CAIKSSSGGSNEQFF. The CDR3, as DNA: TGTGCCATCAAGTCGTCTAGCGGGGGGAGCAATGAGCAGTTCTTC.